The clone carrying this T cell receptor (beta chain) was observed many times. Germline loops: CDR1 MNHEY, CDR2 SMNVEV (reference sequence). V trimming: 6 bases; J trimming: 8 bases; junction bases outside the gene matches: 9. This CDR3 region has 14 residues. The source of the sample is a study of human T cells and chemical hapten exposure. Study context: For the roughly 24-week duration of the study, patients were given weekly doses of diphenylcyclopropenone on the scalp.

TCRdb recomputed calls from the RACE reads with MiXCR, one row per CDR3 protein. The sample lists about 92,000 distinct CDR3 sequences, approximately 11% seen once, with approximately 0.99% in the top ten. Time point defined: patch test 3, about 24 weeks after DPC sensitization. Treatment denoted: therapeutic diphenylcyclopropenone sensitization with weekly scalp DPC. The receptor comes from a woman in her 30s with alopecia areata. Some clones in this sample may be carry-over from other donors' samples. This chain uses TRBV27 with TRBJ1-4; 7 nucleotides line up with TRBD1. The sample was whole blood, taken in connection with sensitization to the hapten diphenylcyclopropenone (DPC). CDR3 protein: CASRKGQRGEKLFF. The CDR3 DNA follows: TGTGCCAGCAGAAAGGGACAGAGAGGGGAAAAACTGTTTTTT.